A selection of T cell receptor beta chains follows, all from one sample in a study of blood T cell repertoires in COVID-19. Clones were read by immunoSEQ multiplex PCR, and TCRdb kept only the in-frame ones, dropping some. The data contain roughly 230,000 clones, approximately 92% of them singletons. Specimen: peripheral blood. These receptors all come from a woman aged 40-49 years who had recovered from COVID-19. CDR3s include the opening cysteine and the closing phenylalanine or tryptophan. D genes are given only for firm matches. For some rows the clone size is stated as once, few or many, or as a class when expanded; others skip it.

V	D	J	size	DNA	CDR3
TRBV9	TRBD1	TRBJ1-2	-	TGTGCCAGCAGCGGCTCCGGGACAGCTTTCTATGGCTACACCTTC	CASSGSGTAFYGYTF
TRBV4-2	TRBD2	TRBJ2-3	-	TGTGCCAGCAGCCCTACTAGCGGGGGACACACAGATACGCAGTATTTT	CASSPTSGGHTDTQYF
TRBV6-5	TRBD2	TRBJ2-1	once	TGTGCCAGCACCATACTAGCGGGGCTTTACAATGAGCAGTTCTTC	CASTILAGLYNEQFF
TRBV5-1	-	TRBJ1-1	-	TGCGCCAGCAGCTTGGCAGGCACAGTGAACACTGAAGCTTTCTTT	CASSLAGTVNTEAFF
TRBV6-5	TRBD2	TRBJ2-1	-	TGTGCCAGCAGTCGTAGCGGGATCCCCTACAATGAGCAGTTCTTC	CASSRSGIPYNEQFF
TRBV19	-	TRBJ1-6	-	TGTGCCAGTAGTATAGAACCAACAGGGTTCAATTCACCCCTCCACTTT	CASSIEPTGFNSPLHF
TRBV2	TRBD2	TRBJ2-1	-	TGTGCCAGCAGGACGGGACTAGCGGGAGTCAACAATGAGCAGTTCTTC	CASRTGLAGVNNEQFF
TRBV9	-	TRBJ2-3	-	TGTGCCAGCAGCGTAGTAGACTCTAGCACAGATACGCAGTATTTT	CASSVVDSSTDTQYF
TRBV7-6	TRBD2	TRBJ2-3	-	TGTGCCAGCAGCCAGGGACTAGGTCTGGGCACAGATACGCAGTATTTT	CASSQGLGLGTDTQYF
TRBV15	TRBD2	TRBJ2-2	-	TGTGCCACCCTGGGACTAGCGGGAGGGAACGAGCTGTTTTTT	CATLGLAGGNELFF
TRBV6-5	-	TRBJ2-7	-	TGTGCCAGCAGTTACCAGAGCGGGTACGAGCAGTACTTC	CASSYQSGYEQYF
TRBV5-1	TRBD2	TRBJ2-1	once	TGCGCCAGCAGCCGCGGGGGAGACAATGAGCAGTTCTTC	CASSRGGDNEQFF
TRBV2	-	TRBJ1-3	once	TGTGCCAGCAGCGCCAGGGTTTTTGGAAACACCATATATTTT	CASSARVFGNTIYF
TRBV27	-	TRBJ1-1	once	TGTGCCAGCAGTCTAGAAGGCAGTATGAACACTGAAGCTTTCTTT	CASSLEGSMNTEAFF
TRBV4-2	-	TRBJ1-4	-	TGTGCCAGCAGCCAAGAGGGAGGGGCGGGAGAAAAACTGTTTTTT	CASSQEGGAGEKLFF
TRBV10-3	-	TRBJ2-7	-	TGTGCCATCAGTGAGTCATTGTCCGGCCAGGGTGGCTACGAGCAGTACTTC	CAISESLSGQGGYEQYF
TRBV6-1	-	TRBJ2-1	-	TGTGCCAGCAGTGATTGGTCTAACAATGAGCAGTTCTTC	CASSDWSNNEQFF
TRBV7-2	-	TRBJ2-1	-	TGTGCCAGCAGCCGTAGACCCCTAGCAAGGACGGGCAATGAGCAGTTCTTC	CASSRRPLARTGNEQFF
TRBV4-1	-	TRBJ1-2	-	TGCGCCAGCAGCCAAACCGGGACTGACCTTAACTATGGCTACACCTTC	CASSQTGTDLNYGYTF
TRBV2	-	TRBJ1-6	-	TGTGCCAGCAGGCTGAAACAGGAATGGCCCCTCCACTTT	CASRLKQEWPLHF
TRBV2	TRBD2	TRBJ2-4	-	TGTGCCAGCAGTGGGACGACTAGCGGGGGGGCTGGAAACATTCAGTACTTC	CASSGTTSGGAGNIQYF
TRBV2	-	TRBJ2-2	-	TGTGCCAGCAGTAAACAGGGAAACACCGGGGAGCTGTTTTTT	CASSKQGNTGELFF
TRBV9	-	TRBJ2-2	-	TGTGCCAGCAGCGTAGGAGCGCCAGACGGGGAGCTGTTTTTT	CASSVGAPDGELFF
TRBV9	-	TRBJ1-2	-	TGTGCCAGCAGCGTAGCTCAAGGAGGTATCTATGGCTACACCTTC	CASSVAQGGIYGYTF
TRBV9	TRBD1	TRBJ2-5	-	TGTGCCAGCAGCGTTTGGACAGGGGACGGGGGAGAGACCCAGTACTTC	CASSVWTGDGGETQYF
TRBV30	-	TRBJ1-1	-	TGTGCCTGGAGGCAGGGCACTGAAGCTTTCTTT	CAWRQGTEAFF
TRBV9	-	TRBJ1-2	-	TGTGCCAGCAGCGTAGGACGGGACTATGGCTACACCTTC	CASSVGRDYGYTF
TRBV29-1	-	TRBJ2-4	-	TGCAGCGTTGCCAACAGGGTTGGAGCAAACATTCAGTACTTC	CSVANRVGANIQYF
TRBV6-2/TRBV6-3	TRBD2	TRBJ2-3	-	TGTGCCAGCAGTTCTCCCACCCACCTGCGACTAGCTATCGATACGCAGTATTTT	CASSSPTHLRLAIDTQYF
TRBV3-1/TRBV3-2	-	TRBJ1-1	few	TGTGCCAGCAGCCGGGGGGATGTGAACACTGAAGCTTTCTTT	CASSRGDVNTEAFF
TRBV28	-	TRBJ2-4	-	TGTGCCAGCAGCCAAACTGGGGCAGCCCCCAACATTCAGTACTTC	CASSQTGAAPNIQYF
TRBV9	TRBD1	TRBJ2-5	-	TGTGCCAGCAGCGCGACAGGGGGCACAGGAGAGACCCAGTACTTC	CASSATGGTGETQYF
TRBV5-1	TRBD1	TRBJ2-5	-	TGCGCCAGCAGTTTAGACAGGGTAGAGACCCAGTACTTC	CASSLDRVETQYF
TRBV13	-	TRBJ2-5	-	TGTGCCAGCAGCTTCCTAGGGGGTTCGGTGGAGACCCAGTACTTC	CASSFLGGSVETQYF
TRBV7-9	-	TRBJ1-1	-	TGTGCCAGCAGCTTAATCGGAGGGGTGGGAAACACTGAAGCTTTCTTT	CASSLIGGVGNTEAFF
TRBV30	TRBD1	TRBJ1-2	once	TGTGCCTGGAGGGAAGGGGGAACAGGGGGCTATGGCTACACCTTC	CAWREGGTGGYGYTF
TRBV4-2	TRBD2	TRBJ2-1	-	TGTGCCAGCAGCCAACCAAACGGACTAGCGGGGGGGCAGTACAATGAGCAGTTCTTC	CASSQPNGLAGGQYNEQFF
TRBV10-3	-	TRBJ2-6	-	TGTGCCAGTCTCAGGGTGGAAGGGGCCAACGTCCTGACTTTC	CASLRVEGANVLTF
TRBV28	TRBD1	TRBJ2-7	-	TGTGCCAGCAGTTTACGAAGACAGGGGGCTTGGTACGAGCAGTACTTC	CASSLRRQGAWYEQYF
TRBV19	TRBD1	TRBJ1-2	many	TGTGCCAGTAGCCGTTCCGGGACAGACTATGGCTACACCTTC	CASSRSGTDYGYTF
TRBV30	-	TRBJ2-5	-	TGTGCCTGGAGGATTCAAGGGGGAGAGACCCAGTACTTC	CAWRIQGGETQYF
TRBV7-9	-	TRBJ1-2	-	TGTGCCAGCAGCTACCCCCGGGGGGCAGATTATGGCTACACCTTC	CASSYPRGADYGYTF
TRBV12-5	-	TRBJ1-2	-	TGTGCTAGTGGTTTGTTCAGTTTAAACAACTATGGCTACACCTTC	CASGLFSLNNYGYTF
TRBV27	TRBD1	TRBJ2-5	-	TGTGCCAGCAGTCTGAGGGACAGCCAAGAGACCCAGTACTTC	CASSLRDSQETQYF
TRBV30	-	TRBJ1-2	-	TGTGCCTGGAGGGGACAAGGGTACTACGGCTACACCTTC	CAWRGQGYYGYTF
TRBV9	-	TRBJ2-2	-	TGTGCCAGCAGCGTAGGTTGGTGGAGGGACACCGGGGAGCTGTTTTTT	CASSVGWWRDTGELFF
TRBV10-1	TRBD1	TRBJ2-1	few	TGCGCCACCAACGATGGGACAGGCTCCTACAATGAGCAGTTCTTC	CATNDGTGSYNEQFF
TRBV28	TRBD2	TRBJ2-2	-	TGTGCCAGCAGTTCCGGGACTAGCGGGGGGTTTTTTGGGTCAAGGGCCGGGGAGCTGTTTTTT	CASSSGTSGGFFGSRAGELFF
TRBV27	TRBD2	TRBJ2-1	-	TGTGCCAGCAGTTTAATCTTGGCGGGGGGGCCCCATGAGCAGTTCTTC	CASSLILAGGPHEQFF
TRBV6-5	-	TRBJ1-2	-	TGTGCCAGCAGTTACTCCTCACAGGCAGACTATGGCTACACCTTC	CASSYSSQADYGYTF
TRBV5-4	TRBD1	TRBJ1-6	-	TGTGCCAGCAGTTCCACAGGGGACTCACCCCTCCACTTT	CASSSTGDSPLHF
TRBV9	TRBD1	TRBJ1-1	few	TGTGCCAGCAGCGTGCTTGACAGGGGAGGTGAAGCTTTCTTT	CASSVLDRGGEAFF
TRBV5-4	-	TRBJ1-3	-	TGTGCCAGGTCATTCCGGGGTGGAAACACCATATATTTT	CARSFRGGNTIYF
TRBV3-1/TRBV3-2	-	TRBJ2-2	-	TGTGCCAGCAGCCAAGGAGCAGGAAACACCGGGGAGCTGTTTTTT	CASSQGAGNTGELFF
TRBV28	-	TRBJ1-1	-	TGTGCCAGCAGTCTCTTAGGGGCGACGGCAGCTTTCTTT	CASSLLGATAAFF
TRBV10-1	-	TRBJ2-2	-	TGCGCCAGCAGTGAAGAGTTGGCCGGGGAGCTGTTTTTT	CASSEELAGELFF
TRBV5-6	TRBD2	TRBJ2-3	-	TGTGCCAGCAGTTCCTTAAGGACTAGCGGGAGAGTGACAGATACGCAGTATTTT	CASSSLRTSGRVTDTQYF
TRBV9	TRBD1	TRBJ1-1	-	TGTGCCAGCAGCGGGACAGGGACCGGTGAAGCTTTCTTT	CASSGTGTGEAFF
TRBV12-5	-	TRBJ1-2	few	TGTGCTAGTGGCTCGAATAGCGGGGCTCCCACCTTC	CASGSNSGAPTF
TRBV5-1	TRBD1	TRBJ2-7	-	TGCGCCAGCAGCACAAGACCGACAGGGCTTAACGAGCAGTACTTC	CASSTRPTGLNEQYF